A single sample is the source of the 23 T cell receptor beta chains below, sequenced in a study of cytomegalovirus exposure and HLA in healthy donors (dated by TCRdb to about 2017). Library preparation used the immunoSEQ multiplex PCR assay. A mixture of 60 forward primers for TCR Vbeta segments and 13 reverse primers for TCR Jbeta segments was used in the multiplex PCR. Not all clones reach the TCRdb copy of this immuneACCESS table, which keeps in-frame sequences only. Checked studies attribute under half of the gap to unresolved V genes and leave the rest unexplained. Counted in this sample were about 170,000 clones; roughly 79% of them appeared once. 2% to 2.5% of the sample is in the top ten clones. Sequences were obtained from PBMCs. Receptors originate from a woman in her twenties or thirties in good health and CMV-seropositive.

The rearrangement uses TRBV2 and TRBJ1-3; possible D gene TRBD1, 5 bases. The CDR3 has 15 residues. Trimming pared 5 bases from V and 1 base from J, leaving 12 bases between. From germline, CDR1 is SNHLY and CDR2 FYNNEI. In DNA, the CDR3 is TGTGCCAGCAGTTATACCCGGGGGTCTGGAAACACCATATATTTT. Translated: CASSYTRGSGNTIYF.

V is TRBV19 and J is TRBJ2-1; TRBD2 matches at 11 bases. V shed 6 bases and J 9 bases; nucleotides not matched to a gene: 4. Germline CDR1 reads LNHDA; CDR2 reads SQIVND (reference sequence). This CDR3 comprises 13 residues. DNA for the CDR3: TGTGCCAGTAGGACTAGCGGGAATAGTGAGCAGTTCTTC. This encodes CASRTSGNSEQFF.

This clone was found a few times. The chain joins TRBV27 to TRBJ1-6; D remains ambiguous. The CDR3 covers 13 residues. The V gene lost 7 bases and the J gene lost 5 bases, with 9 bases spanning the gap. CDR1 MNHEY and CDR2 SMNVEV come from the germline V gene (reference sequence). The CDR3 protein is CASKYRDNSPLHF. CDR3 DNA sequence: TGTGCCAGCAAATATCGGGATAATTCACCCCTCCACTTT.

With respect to this clone: A read error may account for a junction end that differs from germline. The identical CDR3 is also encoded by other nucleotide sequences in the sample. The rearrangement links TRBV7-6 to TRBJ1-1, with D unresolved. Per germline, CDR1 SGHVS and CDR2 FNYEAQ. This CDR3 comprises 14 residues. Here the CDR3 reads CASSLDSMNTEAFF. As DNA, the CDR3 is TGTGCCAGCAGCTTAGACAGCATGAACACTGAAGCTTTTTTT.

The chain carries TRBV30 and TRBJ2-1; 11 nucleotides align to TRBD1. V lost 1 base, J lost 6 bases, and 8 bases stayed unmatched. CDR1 and CDR2 from the germline V gene are GTSNPN and SVGIG (reference sequence). This CDR3 has 16 residues. The CDR3, as DNA: TGTGCCTGGAGTGCATCCGGGACAGGGGGAGGCAATGAGCAGTTCTTC. It yields the protein CAWSASGTGGGNEQFF.

This sequence joins TRBV30 and TRBJ1-2; D possibly corresponds to TRBD1 (6 bases). Trimming removed 0 bases at V and 4 bases at J, with 15 bases between. Germline lookup yields CDR1 GTSNPN and CDR2 SVGIG (reference sequence). The CDR3 covers 15 residues. The CDR3 here is CAWSVRGRGTYGYTF. In nucleotides, the CDR3 is TGTGCCTGGAGTGTAAGGGGGAGAGGCACCTATGGCTACACCTTC.

This clone was counted between two and nine times. This sequence joins TRBV19 and TRBJ2-1; TRBD2 matches 7 bases. The V and J ends lost 3 bases and 0 bases, in that order; junction bases with no gene match: 5. The length of the CDR3 is 16 residues. Germline V lookup: CDR1 LNHDA, CDR2 SQIVND (reference sequence). The CDR3 reads CASSMSGAVSYNEQFF. The CDR3 DNA reads as TGTGCCAGTAGTATGAGCGGGGCCGTCTCCTACAATGAGCAGTTCTTC.

This clone was seen only a few times. V is TRBV2 and J is TRBJ2-3; TRBD1 matches at 11 bases. Germline V CDR1 and CDR2: SNHLY, FYNNEI. The CDR3 sequence is 15 residues long. V lost 4 bases to trimming and J lost 3 bases; unmatched junction nucleotides: 3. The CDR3 region has the DNA TGTGCCAGCAGTGTAGGACAGGGGGCTACAGATACGCAGTATTTT. Translation: CASSVGQGATDTQYF.

The DNA for the CDR3 is TGTGCCAGCAGTTCTTTAACGACAGCCCCGCGGCGTGGCTACACCTTC. Its translation is CASSSLTTAPRRGYTF. The chain uses TRBV6-5 and TRBJ1-2; a possible D gene is TRBD1 (5 bases). V lost 4 bases and J 7 bases, leaving 22 bases between the germline ends. The CDR3 runs to 16 residues. Germline CDR1 MNHEY, CDR2 SVGAGI.

This clone was seen only a few times. The chain carries TRBV4-3 and TRBJ2-7; 9 nucleotides line up with TRBD1. The junction had 6 bases not matched to a gene; V was cut back by 1 base and J by 5 bases. CDR3 length: 15 amino acids. In germline, CDR1 is LGHNA, CDR2 YSLEER. The CDR3 nucleotides read TGCGCCAGCAGCCAAGGGACAGGGGTGACCAACGAGCAGTACTTC. This codes for CASSQGTGVTNEQYF.

V gene TRBV7-2 combines with J gene TRBJ2-5; no firm D call. Germline V gives CDR1 SGHTA, CDR2 FQGNSA. With 3 bases removed from V and 3 bases from J, the gap between germline ends came to 5 bases. This CDR3 contains 12 residues. CDR3: CASSLQEETQYF. The CDR3 nucleotides are TGTGCCAGCAGCTTGCAGGAAGAGACCCAGTACTTC.

About this clone itself: Mismatch with germline at one junction end may stem from a read error. This rearrangement joins TRBV7-2 to TRBJ2-7; 10 bases are shared with TRBD2. This CDR3 is built from 14 residues. The germline CDR1 and CDR2 sequences are SGHTA and FQGNSA. DNA of the CDR3: TGTGCCAGCAGCGTAGCGGGGGGTATGTACGAGCAGTACTTC. Its protein is CASSVAGGMYEQYF.

The J gene is TRBJ2-2, the V gene TRBV5-5, with D tentatively TRBD2 (7 bases). V was shortened by 7 bases and J by 5 bases, with 12 bases between the two germline ends. This CDR3 region has 13 residues. Germline assignment: CDR1 SGHKS and CDR2 YYEKEE (reference sequence). This CDR3 is CASGGAWTGELFF. The CDR3 DNA sequence: TGTGCCAGCGGGGGGGCATGGACCGGGGAGCTGTTTTTT. Using reference TRBV5-5 and TRBJ2-2 for the parts outside the CDR3, the full variable domain is DAGVTQSPTHLIKTRGQQVTLRCSPISGHKSVSWYQQVLGQGPQFIFQYYEKEERGRGNFPDRFSARQFPNYSSELNVNALLLGDSALYLCASGGAWTGELFFGEGSRLTVL.

The CDR3 DNA is TGTGCCAGCAGCTTGGCCACAGAAACTAATGAAAAACTGTTTTTT. Its protein is CASSLATETNEKLFF. The chain joins TRBV5-4 to TRBJ1-4, with D unclear. Germline assignment: CDR1 SGHNT and CDR2 YYREEE (reference sequence). The V and J ends lost 0 bases and 1 base respectively, with 7 bases between them. This CDR3 contains 15 residues.

As DNA, the CDR3 is TGTGCCAGCAGCTTATCAGGGGGCACTGAAGCTTTCTTT. Encoded protein: CASSLSGGTEAFF. This chain links TRBV7-2 with TRBJ1-1; 7 positions match TRBD1. The CDR3 has 13 amino acids. Germline CDR1 is SGHTA and CDR2 is FQGNSA. After removal of 2 bases from V and 4 bases from J, the junction contained 1 base not matched to a gene.

This chain links TRBV29-1 with TRBJ2-3; perhaps TRBD2 as D (5 bases). Germline loops: CDR1 SQVTM, CDR2 ANQGSEA. The CDR3 totals 13 residues. Trimming shortened V by 2 bases and J by 6 bases, and 12 bases separated the two germline ends. The CDR3 protein is CSVERGSGDTQYF. The CDR3 region has the DNA TGCAGCGTTGAACGGGGAAGTGGGGATACGCAGTATTTT.

The chain is built from TRBV5-4 and TRBJ2-7, with 7 bases fitting TRBD1. Trimming cost V 2 bases and J 5 bases; bases outside gene matches: 13. Germline V gene lookup returns CDR1 SGHNT and CDR2 YYREEE (reference sequence). The CDR3 extends over 16 amino acids. The CDR3 region has the DNA TGTGCCAGCAGCTTACCGAACAGGGGATTGACAGACGAGCAGTACTTC. This gives the protein CASSLPNRGLTDEQYF.

The J gene is TRBJ2-5, the V gene TRBV5-4, with D perhaps matching TRBD2 (5 bases). Trimming cost V 3 bases and J 4 bases, with 10 bases left between them. The CDR3 is 13 amino acids. Germline CDR1 and CDR2: SGHNT and YYREEE (reference sequence). CDR3 residues: CASSSDRGETQYF. CDR3 coding DNA: TGTGCCAGCAGCTCCGATCGGGGAGAGACCCAGTACTTC.

The V gene is TRBV30, the J gene TRBJ1-2; D not certain. This CDR3 has 13 residues. Trimming removed 1 base from V and 0 bases from J, with 6 bases in between. The germline V gene encodes CDR1 GTSNPN and CDR2 SVGIG (reference sequence). CDR3 amino acids: CAWSEQANYGYTF. The CDR3 nucleotides are TGTGCCTGGAGTGAACAAGCTAACTATGGCTACACCTTC. The variable domain in full, completed from reference TRBV30 and TRBJ1-2, reads SQTIHQWPATLVQPVGSPLSLECTVEGTSNPNLYWYRQAAGRGLQLLFYSVGIGQISSEVPQNLSASRPQDRQFILSSKKLLLSDSGFYLCAWSEQANYGYTFGSGTRLTVV.

The CDR3, as DNA: TGTGCCAGCACCCAGGGACAAGGGAATGAAAAACTGTTTTTT. It translates to CASTQGQGNEKLFF. The V gene is TRBV7-8, the J gene TRBJ1-4; possibly TRBD1 for D (6 bases). Trimming shortened V by 7 bases and J by 5 bases, and 14 bases separated the two germline ends. This CDR3 is 14 amino acids long. Per germline, CDR1 SGHVS and CDR2 FQNEAQ.

The DNA of the CDR3 is TGTGCCAGCAGCCCTCAGGGCACCGGGGAGCTGTTTTTT. It codes for CASSPQGTGELFF. The rearrangement joins TRBV9 to TRBJ2-2; D perhaps matches TRBD1 (5 bases). Germline V lookup: CDR1 SGDLS, CDR2 YYNGEE. CDR3 length equals 13 residues. V was pared by 4 bases and J by 4 bases, with 8 bases between. The whole variable domain, remainder taken from reference TRBV9 and TRBJ2-2, is DSGVTQTPKHLITATGQRVTLRCSPRSGDLSVYWYQQSLDQGLQFLIQYYNGEERAKGNILERFSAQQFPDLHSELNLSSLELGDSALYFCASSPQGTGELFFGEGSRLTVL.

Worth noting for this clone: Sequence at one end of the junction differs from germline and may be a read error. V is TRBV10-1 and J is TRBJ2-7; no definite D call. The CDR3 extends over 14 amino acids. CDR1 WNHNN and CDR2 SYGVQD come from the germline V gene (reference sequence). The CDR3 coding sequence is TGCGCCGGCAGTGAGAGTGGCAGTTACTACGAGCAGTACTTC. Translated, it gives CAGSESGSYYEQYF.

The count of this clone is one. The chain employs TRBV9 and TRBJ2-2; 7 bases map to TRBD1. With 5 bases clipped from V and 1 base from J, the junction kept 2 bases outside the gene matches. Looked up from germline, CDR1 is SGDLS and CDR2 is YYNGEE. The CDR3 loop spans 14 amino acids. CDR3 DNA sequence: TGTGCCAGCAGTTGGACAGGGAACACCGGGGAGCTGTTTTTT. Protein product: CASSWTGNTGELFF.